These 30 T cell receptor beta chains share one sample of origin, sequenced in a study of T cell responses to AZD1222 COVID-19 vaccine. Measured with immunoSEQ multiplex PCR; TCRdb has only the in-frame clones, and not every one. The sample shows approximately 46,000 clones, more than 60% of them seen only once. The sample in question was peripheral blood, obtained on day 0 of AZD1222 vaccination. The receptor source for this set is an adult in good health.

The V and J genes are TRBV11-2 and TRBJ2-7; possibly TRBD1 or TRBD2 for D (6 bases each). Trimming shortened V by 5 bases and J by 6 bases, and 11 bases separated the two germline ends. The CDR3 is 12 residues long. CDR1 and CDR2 (germline): SGHAT, FQNNGV. The CDR3 protein is CASSGTGAEQYF. As DNA, the CDR3 is TGTGCCAGCAGCGGGACGGGGGCCGAGCAGTACTTC.

The rearrangement uses TRBV6-5 and TRBJ1-2; 10 bases fit TRBD1. This CDR3 spans 14 amino acids. Germline V gives CDR1 MNHEY, CDR2 SVGAGI. V shed 6 bases and J 8 bases; nucleotides not matched to a gene: 9. The CDR3 sequence is CASRAGQGRGGYTF. CDR3 DNA: TGTGCCAGCAGGGCGGGACAGGGGAGGGGAGGCTACACCTTC.

The chain recombines TRBV20-1 with TRBJ2-1, with no clear D. CDR1 and CDR2 from the germline V gene are DFQATT and SNEGSKA (reference sequence). The CDR3 is 13 amino acids. V lost 3 bases and J lost 4, with 10 bases in between. For the CDR3, the DNA is TGCAGTGCTAGTAAAACCCAGTACAATGAGCAGTTCTTC. It specifies CSASKTQYNEQFF.

V and J are TRBV5-1 and TRBJ1-4, with TRBD1 identical over 8 bases. There are 19 residues in the CDR3. V lost 3 bases to trimming and J lost 4 bases; unmatched junction nucleotides: 17. Germline assignment: CDR1 SGHRS and CDR2 YFSETQ. CDR3 bases: TGCGCCAGCAGCTCGACGTTCCGGACAGGGACAAGTGGTAATGAAAAACTGTTTTTT. Translation: CASSSTFRTGTSGNEKLFF.

The chain employs TRBV7-9 and TRBJ1-6; D gene ambiguous. The CDR3 contains 15 residues. The ends were cut back, 5 bases at V and 9 bases at J, with 17 bases in the middle. Germline CDR1 reads SEHNR; CDR2 reads FQNEAQ (reference sequence). The DNA for the CDR3 is TGTGCCAGCAGCCCTCCAGCGGGATCGGTTTCACCCCTCCACTTT. The encoded protein is CASSPPAGSVSPLHF.

The rearrangement uses TRBV6-5 and TRBJ1-2, with D possibly being TRBD1 (5 bases). Per germline, CDR1 MNHEY and CDR2 SVGAGI. The CDR3 length is 12 residues. Trimming took off 6 bases at V and 4 bases at J, with 9 bases between the two ends. The CDR3 nucleotides are TGTGCCAGCAGACTTGACAGCTATGGCTACACCTTC. Its translation is CASRLDSYGYTF.

The chain links TRBV11-2 to TRBJ1-1; D is undetermined. V was cut by 3 bases and J by 2 bases, with 10 bases left in between. This CDR3 region has 14 residues. CDR1 and CDR2 (germline): SGHAT, FQNNGV. The CDR3 spells CASSFDNTNTEAFF. CDR3 bases: TGTGCCAGCAGCTTTGACAATACCAACACTGAAGCTTTCTTT.

The rearrangement links TRBV18 to TRBJ1-3, with a weak D call TRBD1 (6 bases). The CDR3 is 14 residues long. Trimming shortened V by 5 bases and J by 0 bases, and 8 bases separated the two germline ends. Germline values: CDR1 KGHSH, CDR2 LQKENI. CDR3 DNA sequence: TGTGCCAGCTCATTACAGGGCTCTGGAAACACCATATATTTT. Translation gives CASSLQGSGNTIYF.

V and J are TRBV4-1 and TRBJ1-2; perhaps TRBD1 as D (6 bases). This CDR3 has 13 residues. In germline, CDR1 is MGHRA, CDR2 YSYEKL. Trimming took off 4 bases at V and 2 bases at J, with 8 bases between the two ends. The CDR3 reads CASSPGVNYGYTF. The CDR3 DNA reads TGCGCCAGCAGCCCAGGGGTCAACTATGGCTACACCTTC.

This chain links TRBV3-1 (or the pseudogene TRBV3-2) with TRBJ1-1; D remains ambiguous. CDR1 LGHDT and CDR2 YNNKEL come from the germline V gene (reference sequence). CDR3 length: 12 residues. Trimming took 1 base from V and 3 from J, leaving 3 bases between them. The CDR3 is CASSQGHTEAFF. DNA for the CDR3: TGTGCCAGCAGCCAAGGTCACACTGAAGCTTTCTTT.

V is TRBV18 and J is TRBJ2-7; D perhaps matches TRBD1 (8 bases). Per the germline V gene, CDR1 is KGHSH and CDR2 is LQKENI. V lost 3 bases and J 6 bases, leaving 15 bases between the germline ends. The CDR3 sequence is 14 residues long. Written as DNA, the CDR3 is TGTGCCAGCTCACCTCCGACAGGGGAGGGCGAGCAGTACTTC. Translated: CASSPPTGEGEQYF.

The chain links TRBV15 to TRBJ2-7; D tentatively fits TRBD1 or TRBD2 (5 bases each). The ends were cut back, 0 bases at V and 1 base at J, with 19 bases in the middle. Germline lookup yields CDR1 LNHNV and CDR2 YYDKDF (reference sequence). The CDR3 sequence is 18 residues long. CDR3 in amino acids: CATSRDLSSPGTSYEQYF. The CDR3 DNA is TGTGCCACCAGCAGAGATCTTAGCTCCCCAGGGACGTCCTACGAGCAGTACTTC. Together with reference TRBV15 and TRBJ2-7, the CDR3 gives the full variable domain: DAMVIQNPRYQVTQFGKPVTLSCSQTLNHNVMYWYQQKSSQAPKLLFHYYDKDFNNEADTPDNFQSRRPNTSFCFLDIRSPGLGDTAMYLCATSRDLSSPGTSYEQYFGPGTRLTVT.

CDR3 sequence (DNA): TGTGCCAGCTCACCGACTAGCGGGGGGGGATCAGATACGCAGTATTTT. It is translated as CASSPTSGGGSDTQYF. The rearrangement joins TRBV18 to TRBJ2-3; 14 bases map to TRBD2. Germline V CDR1 and CDR2: KGHSH, LQKENI. The CDR3 runs to 16 residues. The V and J ends lost 3 bases and 4 bases, in that order; junction bases with no gene match: 3.

V usage is TRBV7-6 and J usage is TRBJ1-6, with D possibly matching TRBD1 (5 bases). V was clipped by 4 bases and J by 0 bases, with 7 bases between them. Germline loops: CDR1 SGHVS, CDR2 FNYEAQ. The CDR3 sequence is 15 residues long. CDR3 loop: CASSSRDSYNSPLHF. For the CDR3, the DNA is TGTGCCAGCAGCTCCAGGGACTCCTATAATTCACCCCTCCACTTT.

This clone was detected only a few times. J is TRBJ1-6 and V is TRBV7-9; D ambiguous. Trimming took off 5 bases at V and 7 bases at J, with 6 bases between the two ends. Germline V gene lookup returns CDR1 SEHNR and CDR2 FQNEAQ (reference sequence). The CDR3 runs 12 residues. The CDR3 loop is CASSLQNSPLHF. CDR3 sequence (DNA): TGTGCCAGCAGCCTACAGAATTCACCCCTCCACTTT.

This chain uses TRBV12-3 or TRBV12-4 with TRBJ1-3, with D perhaps matching TRBD1 (6 bases). V gave up 6 bases and J gave up 3 bases, with 9 bases separating them. CDR3 size: 13 residues. The DNA for the CDR3 is TGTGCCAGCAGAGGGACATATGGAAACACCATATATTTT. It encodes CASRGTYGNTIYF.

This clone was found once. J is TRBJ2-5 and V is TRBV28, with 10 bases aligning to TRBD1. CDR3 length: 15 amino acids. J was trimmed by 5 bases and V by 6 bases; bases with no gene match: 9. Germline V gene data show CDR1 as MDHEN and CDR2 as SYDVKM. In DNA form, the CDR3 reads TGTGCCAGCAGATCTTTGACAGGGGGCGCGGAGACCCAGTACTTC. Translating it yields CASRSLTGGAETQYF.

This clone was observed a few times. The chain joins TRBV5-1 to TRBJ1-6; 7 nucleotides agree with TRBD1. Germline trimming cut 0 bases from V and 10 bases from J; bases unmatched to any gene: 13. The CDR3 is made up of 17 amino acids. The germline CDR1 and CDR2 sequences are SGHRS and YFSETQ. The CDR3 DNA reads as TGCGCCAGCAGCTTGGCCTTGGCAGGGGGTTATCGGTCACCCCTCCACTTT. Its protein product is CASSLALAGGYRSPLHF. The variable domain in full, with the rest retrieved from reference TRBV5-1 and TRBJ1-6, is KAGVTQTPRYLIKTRGQQVTLSCSPISGHRSVSWYQQTPGQGLQFLFEYFSETQRNKGNFPGRFSGRQFSNSRSEMNVSTLELGDSALYLCASSLALAGGYRSPLHFGNGTRLTVT.

This sequence joins TRBV18 and TRBJ1-5, with 8 bases matching TRBD1. V gave up 3 bases and J gave up 3 bases; unmatched junction bases: 7. Germline-derived CDR1 and CDR2 are KGHSH and LQKENI. The CDR3 loop spans 16 amino acids. CDR3 nucleotides: TGTGCCAGCTCACCTGTAGGACAGGGAACCAATCAGCCCCAGCATTTT. It yields the protein CASSPVGQGTNQPQHF.

A single count supports this clone. The chain uses TRBV29-1 and TRBJ2-3; D is undetermined. The CDR3 totals 12 residues. Per germline, CDR1 SQVTM and CDR2 ANQGSEA. V was clipped by 5 bases and J by 6 bases, with 12 bases between them. The CDR3 protein is CSVSDPADTQYF. DNA for the CDR3: TGCAGCGTTTCCGACCCCGCCGATACGCAGTATTTT.

The chain has TRBV14 and TRBJ1-2; 9 bases are shared with TRBD1. The CDR3 consists of 15 residues. The germline V gene encodes CDR1 SGHDN and CDR2 FVKESK. V shed 2 bases and J 5 bases; nucleotides not matched to a gene: 6. The CDR3 nucleotides are TGTGCCAGCAGCCAAACGACAGGGGGAGTTTATGGCTACACCTTC. Protein product: CASSQTTGGVYGYTF.

V is TRBV5-1 and J is TRBJ1-4, with 9 bases fitting TRBD1. CDR1 is SGHRS and CDR2 is YFSETQ in the germline V gene. V gave up 3 bases and J gave up 4 bases; unmatched junction bases: 7. The CDR3 has 16 amino acids. Written as DNA, the CDR3 is TGCGCCAGCAGCTCGGGACAGGGTAATGTTAATGAAAAACTGTTTTTT. It is translated as CASSSGQGNVNEKLFF.

The chain uses TRBV5-1 and TRBJ2-7, with 9 bases identical to TRBD1. Germline CDR1 and CDR2: SGHRS and YFSETQ. The CDR3 loop spans 15 amino acids. The V and J ends lost 0 bases and 4 bases, in that order; junction bases with no gene match: 5. Here the CDR3 reads CASSLAPTGGYEQYF. The CDR3 region has the DNA TGCGCCAGCAGCTTGGCCCCGACAGGGGGTTACGAGCAGTACTTC. Using reference TRBV5-1 and TRBJ2-7 for the parts outside the CDR3, the full variable domain is KAGVTQTPRYLIKTRGQQVTLSCSPISGHRSVSWYQQTPGQGLQFLFEYFSETQRNKGNFPGRFSGRQFSNSRSEMNVSTLELGDSALYLCASSLAPTGGYEQYFGPGTRLTVT.

The chain employs TRBV7-8 and TRBJ2-4; maybe TRBD2 (6 bases). The CDR3 contains 16 residues. V dropped 2 bases and J dropped 3 bases, with 14 bases sitting between them. Looked up from germline, CDR1 is SGHVS and CDR2 is FQNEAQ. CDR3 region: CASSLPGEVGKNIQYF. The DNA for the CDR3 is TGTGCCAGCAGCTTACCCGGGGAGGTTGGCAAAAACATTCAGTACTTC.

The chain employs TRBV7-8 and TRBJ1-5; D call uncertain. The V end lost 1 base, the J end lost 1 base, and 11 bases lay between the germline ends. CDR1 is SGHVS, CDR2 FQNEAQ, per germline. The CDR3 spans 16 residues. The CDR3 loop is CASSLGSSGSNQPQHF. DNA of the CDR3: TGTGCCAGCAGCTTAGGCTCGTCCGGAAGCAATCAGCCCCAGCATTTT.

This clone came up a few times. The rearrangement uses TRBV5-6 and TRBJ1-3; TRBD1 aligns across 7 bases. The CDR3 has 13 amino acids. Germline V CDR1 and CDR2: SGHDT, YYEEEE. V shed 7 bases and J 3 bases; nucleotides not matched to a gene: 4. CDR3 amino acids: CASLDRVGNTIYF. The CDR3 DNA follows: TGTGCCAGCCTAGACAGGGTTGGAAACACCATATATTTT.

This sequence joins TRBV5-1 and TRBJ1-3, with 7 bases identical to TRBD1. Losses at the gene ends were 4 bases for V and 4 bases for J; bases not matched to a gene: 5. The CDR3 is made up of 14 amino acids. In germline, CDR1 is SGHRS, CDR2 YFSETQ. As DNA, the CDR3 is TGCGCCAGCAGCCGTACAGGGGAAGGAAACACCATATATTTT. Its translation is CASSRTGEGNTIYF.

This clone was detected a few times. This chain connects TRBV10-2 to TRBJ2-7, with 10 bases matching TRBD2. The CDR3 covers 14 residues. Germline V CDR1 and CDR2: WSHSY, SAAADI. V dropped 8 bases and J dropped 6; count of bases not matched to a gene: 10. The chain's CDR3 is CASGKLAGRSEQYF. As DNA, the CDR3 is TGCGCCAGCGGGAAACTAGCGGGAAGAAGCGAGCAGTACTTC.

In DNA form, the CDR3 reads TGTGCCACCAGCAGAGATGGCGGCTCGCTAGATACGCAGTATTTT. Translating it yields CATSRDGGSLDTQYF. V and J are TRBV15 and TRBJ2-3; D unclear. In germline, CDR1 is LNHNV, CDR2 YYDKDF (reference sequence). The CDR3 consists of 15 residues. With 0 bases removed from V and 5 bases from J, the gap between germline ends came to 12 bases.

This chain links TRBV19 with TRBJ1-2; a possible D gene is TRBD1 (5 bases). V lost 7 bases and J lost 2, with 14 bases in between. Germline-derived CDR1 and CDR2 are LNHDA and SQIVND (reference sequence). The CDR3 totals 14 residues. CDR3 in amino acids: CASNTGTANYGYTF. CDR3 DNA sequence: TGTGCCAGTAATACCGGGACGGCAAACTATGGCTACACCTTC.